A single TCR beta chain is shown here with its context. Its antigen is unidentified. Single viable CD3+CD4+CD8-CD45RO+ cells were sorted as the memory CD4+ T cells. CD4+ T cells were isolated by positive magnetic selection. This record belongs to a study of memory CD4+ T cells and cytomegalovirus serostatus. Study-wide background: Of the healthy Belgian adults, 9 or 10 were CMV seropositive and 20 to 30 seronegative. Study results and caveats: Of roughly 180 reported CMV TCRbeta sequences, under 80 were found in memory CD4+ repertoires.

The CDR3 is 13 residues long. Trimming shortened V by 4 bases and J by 0 bases, and 9 bases separated the two germline ends. Germline-derived CDR1 and CDR2 are SQVTM and ANQGSEA. Here immunoSEQ multiplex PCR was the method, and the copy in TCRdb shows in-frame clones only, minus some. Of approximately 44,000 clones in the sample, about 80% were seen once. The gene calls are TRBV29-1 and TRBJ2-5; D not resolved. Sequenced sample: memory CD4+ T cells from blood. The receptor's source is an adult in good health and CMV-seronegative. The CDR3 protein is CSVVGRDQETQYF. The CDR3 DNA sequence: TGCAGCGTTGTTGGACGGGACCAAGAGACCCAGTACTTC.